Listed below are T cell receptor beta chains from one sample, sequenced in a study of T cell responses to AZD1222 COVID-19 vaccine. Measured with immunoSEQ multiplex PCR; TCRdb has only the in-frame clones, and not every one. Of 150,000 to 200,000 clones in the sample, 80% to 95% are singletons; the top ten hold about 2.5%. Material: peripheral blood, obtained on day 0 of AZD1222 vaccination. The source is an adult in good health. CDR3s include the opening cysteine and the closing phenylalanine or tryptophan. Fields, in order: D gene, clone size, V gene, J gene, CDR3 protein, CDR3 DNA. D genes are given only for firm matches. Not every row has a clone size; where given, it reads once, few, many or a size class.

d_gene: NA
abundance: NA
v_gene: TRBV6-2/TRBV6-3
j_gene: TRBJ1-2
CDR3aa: CASSPDSPAVYGYTF
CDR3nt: TGTGCCAGCAGTCCCGACAGTCCGGCCGTATATGGCTACACCTTC

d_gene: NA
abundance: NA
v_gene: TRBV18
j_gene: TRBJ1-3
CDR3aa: CASSPGTDSGNTIYF
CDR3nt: TGTGCCAGCTCACCCGGGACGGACTCTGGAAACACCATATATTTT

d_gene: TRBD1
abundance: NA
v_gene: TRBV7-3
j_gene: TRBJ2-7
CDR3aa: CASSSGQGPYEQYF
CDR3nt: TGTGCCAGCAGCTCAGGACAGGGACCCTACGAGCAGTACTTC

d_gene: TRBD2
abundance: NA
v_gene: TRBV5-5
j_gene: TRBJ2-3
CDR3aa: CASSQVGGVTDTQYF
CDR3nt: TGTGCCAGCAGCCAGGTTGGGGGGGTAACAGATACGCAGTATTTT

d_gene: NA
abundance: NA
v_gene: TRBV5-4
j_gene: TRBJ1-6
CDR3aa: CASTLDSSYNSPLHF
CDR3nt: TGTGCCAGCACCCTTGACAGCTCCTATAATTCACCCCTCCACTTT

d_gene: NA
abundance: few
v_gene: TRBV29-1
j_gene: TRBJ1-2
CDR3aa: CSEQSGSFGYTF
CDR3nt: TGCAGCGAACAATCGGGGTCTTTTGGCTACACCTTC

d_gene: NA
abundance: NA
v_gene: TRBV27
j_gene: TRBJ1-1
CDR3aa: CTSSGVPAKRSTEAFF
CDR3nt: TGTACCAGCAGCGGGGTGCCCGCCAAAAGGAGCACTGAAGCTTTCTTT

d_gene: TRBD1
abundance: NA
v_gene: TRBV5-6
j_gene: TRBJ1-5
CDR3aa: CASSLSGQGLGQPQHF
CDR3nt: TGTGCCAGCAGCTTGTCTGGACAGGGGCTAGGTCAGCCCCAGCATTTT

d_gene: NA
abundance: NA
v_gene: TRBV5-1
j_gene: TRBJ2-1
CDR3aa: CASSLGGSSYNEQFF
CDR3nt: TGCGCCAGCAGCTTGGGCGGAAGTTCCTACAATGAGCAGTTCTTC

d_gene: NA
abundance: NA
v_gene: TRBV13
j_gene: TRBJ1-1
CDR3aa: CASSLGFGGGSTEAFF
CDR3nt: TGTGCCAGCAGCTTAGGCTTTGGGGGAGGAAGCACTGAAGCTTTCTTT

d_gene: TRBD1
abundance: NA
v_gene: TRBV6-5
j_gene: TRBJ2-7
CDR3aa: CASHSGTGPYQQYF
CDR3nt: TGTGCCAGTCATTCCGGGACAGGCCCCTACCAGCAGTACTTC

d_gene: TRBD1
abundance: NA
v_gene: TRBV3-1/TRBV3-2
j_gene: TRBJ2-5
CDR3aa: CASRTGGRETQYF
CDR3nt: TGTGCCAGCAGGACAGGGGGCAGGGAGACCCAGTACTTC

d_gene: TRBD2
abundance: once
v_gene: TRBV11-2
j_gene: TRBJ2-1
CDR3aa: CASSSLLAGDSEQFF
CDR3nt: TGTGCCAGCAGCTCCCTCCTAGCGGGAGATAGTGAGCAGTTCTTC

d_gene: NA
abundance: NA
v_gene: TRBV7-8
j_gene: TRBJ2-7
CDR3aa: CASSLAPDSSYEQYF
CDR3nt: TGTGCCAGCAGCTTAGCCCCGGACAGCTCCTACGAGCAGTACTTC

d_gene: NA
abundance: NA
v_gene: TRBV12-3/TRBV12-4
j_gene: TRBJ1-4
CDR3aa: CASRRGEEEKLFF
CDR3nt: TGTGCCAGCCGACGCGGGGAGGAGGAAAAACTGTTTTTT

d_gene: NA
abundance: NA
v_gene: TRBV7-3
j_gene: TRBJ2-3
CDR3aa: CASSNPSTDTQYF
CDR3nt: TGTGCCAGCAGCAACCCTAGCACAGATACGCAGTATTTT

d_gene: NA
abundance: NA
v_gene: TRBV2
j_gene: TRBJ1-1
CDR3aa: CASSGGEPSLGTEAFF
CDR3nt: TGTGCCAGCAGTGGGGGGGAACCGTCCCTGGGGACTGAAGCTTTCTTT

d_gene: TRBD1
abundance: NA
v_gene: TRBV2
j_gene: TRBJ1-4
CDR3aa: CASSEDRGMLF
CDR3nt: TGTGCCAGCAGCGAGGACAGGGGAATGCTTTTT

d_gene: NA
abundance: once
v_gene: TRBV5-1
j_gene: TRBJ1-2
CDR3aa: CASSLERGNNYGYTF
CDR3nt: TGCGCCAGCAGCTTGGAACGGGGGAATAACTATGGCTACACCTTC

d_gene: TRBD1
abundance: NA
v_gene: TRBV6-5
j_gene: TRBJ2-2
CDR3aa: CASSHLQGTGELFF
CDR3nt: TGTGCCAGCAGTCACTTACAGGGGACCGGGGAGCTGTTTTTT

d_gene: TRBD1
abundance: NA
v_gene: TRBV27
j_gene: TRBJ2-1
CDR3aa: CASSELGQGGVNEQFF
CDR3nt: TGTGCCAGCAGTGAGCTGGGACAGGGGGGGGTCAATGAGCAGTTCTTC

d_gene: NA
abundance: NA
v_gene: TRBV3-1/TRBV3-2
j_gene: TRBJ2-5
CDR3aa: CASSQELRQETQYF
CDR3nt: TGTGCCAGCAGCCAAGAACTACGACAAGAGACCCAGTACTTC

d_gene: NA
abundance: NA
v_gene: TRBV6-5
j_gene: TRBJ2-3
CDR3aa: CASSYSDRSTDTQYF
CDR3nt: TGTGCCAGCAGTTACTCCGACAGGAGCACAGATACGCAGTATTTT

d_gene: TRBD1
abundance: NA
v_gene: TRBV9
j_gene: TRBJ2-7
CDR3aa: CASSEQGARGEQYF
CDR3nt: TGTGCCAGCAGCGAACAGGGGGCCAGAGGCGAGCAGTACTTC

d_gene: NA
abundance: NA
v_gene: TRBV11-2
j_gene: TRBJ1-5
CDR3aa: CASSHGTVSNQPQHF
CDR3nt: TGTGCCAGCAGCCATGGGACGGTTAGCAATCAGCCCCAGCATTTT

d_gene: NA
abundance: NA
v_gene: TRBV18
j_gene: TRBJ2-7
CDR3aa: CASSGGTGREQYF
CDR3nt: TGTGCCAGCTCGGGAGGGACAGGACGGGAGCAGTACTTC

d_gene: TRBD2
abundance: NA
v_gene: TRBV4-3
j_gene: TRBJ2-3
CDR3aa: CASSQDLAGGTTDTQYF
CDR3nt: TGCGCCAGCAGCCAAGATCTTGCGGGGGGTACCACAGATACGCAGTATTTT

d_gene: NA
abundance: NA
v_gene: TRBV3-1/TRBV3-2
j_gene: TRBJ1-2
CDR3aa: CASSQDGTGRNGYTF
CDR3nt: TGTGCCAGCAGCCAAGATGGAACGGGACGGAATGGCTACACCTTC